The 27 T cell receptor beta chains listed next were all sequenced from one sample in a study of T cells after yellow fever vaccination (dated by TCRdb to the late 2010s). The library was generated by 5' RACE. Sequencing used an Illumina HiSeq 2500. TCRdb took the public reads, trimmed them with fastp at Q25, ran MiXCR for clone calling and kept in-frame beta chains. Entries are consolidated by CDR3 protein sequence, retaining the most common genes and DNA. The sample has around 530,000 distinct CDR3 sequences on record, 17% of them singletons. The biggest ten clones account for around 15% of the sample. In light of the paper, this sample's treatment or condition label describes: live attenuated yellow fever vaccine strain. The material sequenced was PBMCs, taken 5 days after the first yellow fever vaccination. These receptor sequences come from a man aged 18 to 35 who received the YFV17D yellow fever vaccine.

This clonotype was found a few times. The CDR3 DNA is TGCAGTGGTAGTGGCAGAAACCAAGAGACCCAGTACTTC. This translates into CSGSGRNQETQYF. V usage is TRBV20-1 and J usage is TRBJ2-5; D remains ambiguous. Germline CDR1 and CDR2: DFQATT and SNEGSKA (reference sequence). This CDR3 contains 13 residues. The ends were cut back, 7 bases at V and 0 bases at J, with 12 bases in the middle.

V is TRBV7-6 and J is TRBJ1-4; D is unresolved. Trimming left V 4 bases short and J 2 bases short, with 11 bases between. CDR1 and CDR2 (germline): SGHVS, FNYEAQ. The CDR3 has 15 amino acids. CDR3 nucleotides: TGTGCCAGCAGCTCCCCTATGTCCACTAATGAAAAACTGTTTTTT. Its protein product is CASSSPMSTNEKLFF. Together with reference TRBV7-6 and TRBJ1-4, the CDR3 gives the full variable domain: GAGVSQSPRYKVTKRGQDVALRCDPISGHVSLYWYRQALGQGPEFLTYFNYEAQQDKSGLPNDRFSAERPEGSISTLTIQRTEQRDSAMYRCASSSPMSTNEKLFFGSGTQLSVL.

There are a few counts of this clonotype. The chain couples TRBV10-3 to TRBJ2-2; tentative D call: TRBD1 (6 bases). Trimming cost V 5 bases and J 8 bases, with 12 bases left between them. This CDR3 is 13 amino acids long. Looked up from germline, CDR1 is ENHRY and CDR2 is SYGVKD. Written as DNA, the CDR3 is TGTGCCATCAGTCAGGGGACGTGGGGGGAGCTGTTTTTT. It yields the protein CAISQGTWGELFF.

There are a few counts of this clonotype. The chain combines TRBV7-6 with TRBJ2-3; D might be TRBD1 or TRBD2, each matching 6 bases. V lost 0 bases, J lost 1 base, and 14 bases lay in between. This CDR3 region has 17 residues. CDR1 is SGHVS, CDR2 FNYEAQ, per germline. This CDR3 reads CASSLALTGAGTDTQYF. CDR3 in DNA: TGTGCCAGCAGCTTAGCCCTAACGGGGGCGGGCACAGATACGCAGTATTTT.

The chain links TRBV6-1 to TRBJ2-1; D is uncertain. V shed 7 bases and J shed 2 bases, with 12 bases lying between them. Germline V gene lookup returns CDR1 MNHNS and CDR2 SASEGT. The CDR3 consists of 14 residues. CDR3 sequence reads: CASNDPRAYNEQFF. The CDR3 coding sequence is TGTGCCAGCAACGACCCCAGAGCCTACAATGAGCAGTTCTTC.

To note about this clonotype: One end of the junction is discordant with germline, which a read error may explain. This rearrangement joins TRBV12-3 or TRBV12-4 to TRBJ2-6; 7 nucleotides agree with TRBD1. CDR3 length: 18 amino acids. Here the CDR3 DNA reads TGTGCCAGCAGAACCCCGGGACAGCCGCTCTCTTGGGCCAACGTCCTGACTTTC. Residues: CASRTPGQPLSWANVLTF.

The chain carries TRBV5-6 and TRBJ1-4; D is unclear. Trimming removed 0 bases at V and 4 bases at J, with 7 bases between. There are 14 residues in the CDR3. Germline assignment: CDR1 SGHDT and CDR2 YYEEEE. CDR3 in DNA: TGTGCCAGCAGCTTGGTCGGTGATAATGAAAAACTGTTTTTT. Translation gives CASSLVGDNEKLFF.

CDR3 DNA: TGTGCCAGCAGCGAAAACCCAAACGATGAGCAGTTCTTC. Encoded protein: CASSENPNDEQFF. The gene calls are TRBV7-3 and TRBJ2-1; no clear D. The CDR3 runs 13 residues. V gave up 5 bases and J gave up 8 bases, with 13 bases separating them. Germline-derived CDR1 and CDR2 are SGHTA and FQGTGA.

This clonotype was recorded a few times. This chain joins TRBV7-2 and TRBJ2-4; no clear D. There are 16 residues in the CDR3. Germline CDR1 is SGHTA and CDR2 is FQGNSA. V dropped 4 bases and J dropped 0 bases, with 13 bases sitting between them. The CDR3 is CASSSSPFSAKNIQYF. The CDR3 nucleotides read TGTGCCAGCAGCTCCTCCCCCTTCTCAGCCAAAAACATTCAGTACTTC.

This clonotype was counted a few times. The chain recombines TRBV7-2 with TRBJ1-1; D is ambiguous. The CDR3 loop spans 13 amino acids. Germline V gene data show CDR1 as SGHTA and CDR2 as FQGNSA. Deletions cut 5 bases from V and 0 bases from J, with 7 bases between. The CDR3 here is CASSRYLNTEAFF. CDR3 DNA sequence: TGTGCCAGCAGCCGCTATTTGAACACTGAAGCTTTCTTT.

This clonotype turned up a few times. The rearrangement uses TRBV5-1 and TRBJ2-3; D ambiguous. The CDR3 spans 14 residues. Germline V CDR1 and CDR2: SGHRS, YFSETQ. The V and J ends lost 4 bases and 2 bases respectively, with 11 bases between them. CDR3 DNA sequence: TGCGCCAGCAGCCTCTTCCAAGCCACAGATACGCAGTATTTT. This gives the protein CASSLFQATDTQYF.

This chain joins TRBV12-3 or TRBV12-4 and TRBJ2-1; a possible D gene is TRBD2 (5 bases). Trimming took off 7 bases at V and 5 bases at J, with 15 bases between the two ends. CDR3 length equals 14 residues. The CDR3 here is CASTLGVTHNEQFF. DNA for the CDR3: TGTGCCAGCACCCTCGGGGTAACCCACAATGAGCAGTTCTTC.

The chain employs TRBV20-1 and TRBJ1-5; D is unresolved. Germline V gives CDR1 DFQATT, CDR2 SNEGSKA (reference sequence). The CDR3 contains 15 residues. V lost 6 bases and J 3 bases, leaving 18 bases between the germline ends. CDR3 loop: CSAPGSWPHNQPQHF. The CDR3 DNA reads TGCAGTGCGCCCGGGTCGTGGCCTCACAATCAGCCCCAGCATTTT.

The sample holds a few counts of this clonotype. The CDR3 coding sequence is TGTGCCAGCAGCTTAGATCGAGGGGGAAGGCAGCCCCAGCATTTT. It codes for CASSLDRGGRQPQHF. V is TRBV11-2 and J is TRBJ1-5, with D possibly being TRBD1 (6 bases). CDR1 is SGHAT and CDR2 is FQNNGV in the germline V gene. The CDR3 has 15 amino acids. The germline V and J ends were trimmed by 0 bases and 7 bases, with 13 bases remaining between them.

The CDR3 loop is CASSRLGGGANVLTF. Here the CDR3 DNA reads TGCGCCAGCAGCCGCCTAGGGGGGGGGGCCAACGTCCTGACTTTC. This chain joins TRBV4-3 and TRBJ2-6; D tentatively fits TRBD1 or TRBD2 (6 bases each). CDR3 size: 15 residues. Trimming shortened V by 4 bases and J by 4 bases, and 11 bases separated the two germline ends. The germline gives CDR1 LGHNA, CDR2 YSLEER.

A few counts support this clonotype. The genes are TRBV11-2 and TRBJ2-1, with D unresolved. This CDR3 region has 14 residues. V dropped 2 bases and J dropped 6 bases, with 11 bases sitting between them. Per the germline V gene, CDR1 is SGHAT and CDR2 is FQNNGV. As DNA, the CDR3 is TGTGCCAGCAGCTTATACCCACACATCAATGAGCAGTTCTTC. It encodes CASSLYPHINEQFF.

The chain combines TRBV6-5 with TRBJ2-5; D call uncertain. Between the trimmed V and J ends, which lost 8 bases and 2 bases, there was a span of 9 bases. CDR1 and CDR2 (germline): MNHEY, SVGAGI. The CDR3 runs 12 residues. The CDR3: CASGPRQETQYF. DNA for the CDR3: TGTGCCAGCGGCCCCCGACAAGAGACCCAGTACTTC.

This clonotype occurred a few times. V and J are TRBV6-2 or TRBV6-3 and TRBJ2-1; D gene ambiguous. The V end was cut by 8 bases, the J end by 5 bases, with 16 bases between. The CDR3 contains 14 residues. Germline values: CDR1 MNHEY, CDR2 SVGEGT. CDR3 sequence: CASSNPDFNNEQFF. As DNA, the CDR3 is TGTGCCAGCTCCAACCCCGACTTCAACAATGAGCAGTTCTTC.

This clonotype was counted between two and nine times. The V and J genes are TRBV20-1 and TRBJ1-4, with TRBD1 matching over 9 bases. Germline V gene lookup returns CDR1 DFQATT and CDR2 SNEGSKA (reference sequence). The length of the CDR3 is 14 residues. V was pared by 5 bases and J by 5 bases, with 6 bases of the junction left unmatched. The CDR3 is CSAAQGAENEKLFF. In nucleotides, the CDR3 is TGCAGTGCTGCACAGGGGGCAGAAAATGAAAAACTGTTTTTT.

The chain is built from TRBV28 and TRBJ1-6; D is uncertain. CDR1 is MDHEN, CDR2 SYDVKM, per germline. The CDR3 sequence is 12 residues long. With 3 bases removed from V and 10 bases from J, the gap between germline ends came to 7 bases. Here the CDR3 reads CASSFSLSPLHF. CDR3 nucleotide sequence: TGTGCCAGCAGTTTTTCTCTCTCACCCCTCCACTTT.

This clonotype came up a few times. V is TRBV7-2 and J is TRBJ1-3; TRBD1 might be the D (6 bases). The CDR3 contains 14 residues. Germline lookup yields CDR1 SGHTA and CDR2 FQGNSA. The V end lost 10 bases, the J end lost 1 base, and 14 bases lay between the germline ends. The DNA for the CDR3 is TGTGCCAACGGGGGGCCTGGGTCTGGAAACACCATATATTTT. It encodes CANGGPGSGNTIYF.

This clonotype has a count of ten or more. The rearrangement joins TRBV18 to TRBJ2-7; maybe TRBD2 (5 bases). Germline-derived CDR1 and CDR2 are KGHSH and LQKENI. This CDR3 is 13 amino acids long. Trimming shortened V by 5 bases and J by 4 bases, and 12 bases separated the two germline ends. CDR3 in amino acids: CASSVAEGYEQYV. The CDR3 DNA follows: TGTGCCAGCTCAGTAGCTGAGGGTTACGAGCAGTACGTC.

This rearrangement joins TRBV7-3 to TRBJ1-5; D might be TRBD1 (6 bases). The CDR3 runs to 13 residues. Per germline, CDR1 SGHTA and CDR2 FQGTGA. V was pared by 5 bases and J by 7 bases, with 12 bases between. The CDR3 bases are TGTGCCAGCAGCATGGGGGCAGGGCAGCCCCAGCATTTT. Its protein product is CASSMGAGQPQHF.

CDR3 DNA sequence: TGTGCCAGCAGCGTAGCTGGTAGCAGCGAGCAGTTCTTC. Its protein product is CASSVAGSSEQFF. The V gene is TRBV9, the J gene TRBJ2-1; D is unresolved. Germline V gene sequence: CDR1 SGDLS, CDR2 YYNGEE. V was cut by 0 bases and J by 10 bases, with 11 bases left in between. The CDR3 is made up of 13 amino acids.

This clonotype was seen a few times. Compared with germline, one end of the junction differs, possibly owing to a read error. This sequence joins TRBV7-8 and TRBJ2-7, with 12 bases fitting TRBD2. Germline loops: CDR1 SGHVS, CDR2 FQNEAQ. CDR3 length: 17 amino acids. CDR3 amino acids: CASSPRTSGTTSHEQYF. CDR3 nucleotides: TGTGCCAGCAGCCCTCGGACTAGCGGGACCACCTCCCACGAGCAGTACTTC. Full variable domain (remainder filled in from reference TRBV7-8 and TRBJ2-7): GAGVSQSPRYKVAKRGQDVALRCDPISGHVSLFWYQQALGQGPEFLTYFQNEAQLDKSGLPSDRFFAERPEGSVSTLKIQRTQQEDSAVYLCASSPRTSGTTSHEQYFGPGTRLTVT.

The V and J genes are TRBV7-8 and TRBJ2-1; 9 bases align to TRBD2. Losses at the gene ends were 4 bases for V and 5 bases for J; bases not matched to a gene: 12. The CDR3 is 17 amino acids. Germline V gene data show CDR1 as SGHVS and CDR2 as FQNEAQ. The CDR3 region has the DNA TGTGCCAGCAGCTCACTTCGTGGCGGGGGGGCTCACAATGAGCAGTTCTTC. It encodes CASSSLRGGGAHNEQFF.

This clonotype has a handful of counts. The chain carries TRBV19 and TRBJ1-1; D not certain. Germline CDR1 and CDR2: LNHDA and SQIVND (reference sequence). The CDR3 sequence is 13 residues long. V lost 0 bases, J lost 5 bases, and 7 bases lay in between. As DNA, the CDR3 is TGTGCCAGTAGTATAGAGGTTCCGACTGAAGCTTTCTTT. It encodes CASSIEVPTEAFF.